A selection of T cell receptor beta chains follows, all from one sample in a study of cytotoxic CD8 clonotypes in ibrutinib-treated CLL. Some clones are missing from TCRdb's copy, which holds only in-frame ones; the method was immunoSEQ multiplex PCR. The sample carries some 350,000 clones, 67% recorded once. The sequences come from PBMCs, collected after 36 months of ibrutinib treatment. Source of these receptors: a human donor with chronic lymphocytic leukemia. Each CDR3 is given with its conserved first and last residue. The order of the fields is V gene, D gene, clone size, J gene, CDR3 DNA, CDR3 protein. The D gene is left open where the match is weak. Expanded clones get a size class; other rows say once, few or many, or leave the size out.

V gene: TRBV5-1; D gene: -; clone size: -; J gene: TRBJ2-7; CDR3 DNA: TGCGCCAGCAGCTTGACACCCAACTACGAGCAGTACTTC; CDR3 protein: CASSLTPNYEQYF
V gene: TRBV25-1; D gene: -; clone size: -; J gene: TRBJ1-3; CDR3 DNA: TGTGCCAGCTGCGAGGACTCTGGAAACACCATATATTTT; CDR3 protein: CASCEDSGNTIYF
V gene: TRBV2; D gene: TRBD2; clone size: -; J gene: TRBJ2-1; CDR3 DNA: TGTGCCAGCAGTGAGGTCACTAGCGGCGGGTTCTTC; CDR3 protein: CASSEVTSGGFF
V gene: TRBV6-6; D gene: -; clone size: -; J gene: TRBJ1-1; CDR3 DNA: TGTGCCAGCAGTAAACCAGGAGTCCCTGAAGCTTTCTTT; CDR3 protein: CASSKPGVPEAFF
V gene: TRBV6-5; D gene: -; clone size: few; J gene: TRBJ2-3; CDR3 DNA: TGTGCCACCTTCTCCGGGGTCGAAGCCACAGATACGCAGTATTTT; CDR3 protein: CATFSGVEATDTQYF
V gene: TRBV18; D gene: -; clone size: -; J gene: TRBJ1-5; CDR3 DNA: TGTGCCAGCTCACCACAGGGACCAAATCAGCCCCAGCATTTT; CDR3 protein: CASSPQGPNQPQHF
V gene: TRBV6-1; D gene: TRBD2; clone size: once; J gene: TRBJ2-5; CDR3 DNA: TGTGCCAGCAGTACTCCGGGGGGGCGAGAGACCCAGTACTTC; CDR3 protein: CASSTPGGRETQYF
V gene: TRBV15; D gene: TRBD2; clone size: -; J gene: TRBJ2-1; CDR3 DNA: TGTGCCACCAGCACCTTAAAGACTAGCGGGGACGGAAATGAGCAGTTCTTC; CDR3 protein: CATSTLKTSGDGNEQFF
V gene: TRBV11-3; D gene: -; clone size: -; J gene: TRBJ2-7; CDR3 DNA: TGTGCCAGCAGCGGACAGAGCTCCTACGAGCAGTACTTC; CDR3 protein: CASSGQSSYEQYF
V gene: TRBV19; D gene: -; clone size: -; J gene: TRBJ2-7; CDR3 DNA: TGTGCCAGTGGGCTAGCCCACGAGCAGTACTTC; CDR3 protein: CASGLAHEQYF
V gene: TRBV27; D gene: -; clone size: few; J gene: TRBJ2-7; CDR3 DNA: TGTGCCAGCAGTTTAGGACCTCAGCAGTACTTC; CDR3 protein: CASSLGPQQYF
V gene: TRBV2; D gene: -; clone size: -; J gene: TRBJ2-7; CDR3 DNA: TGTGCCAGCAGCCAGACAATGGGATCACACGAGCAGTACTTC; CDR3 protein: CASSQTMGSHEQYF
V gene: TRBV5-1; D gene: TRBD1; clone size: few; J gene: TRBJ1-2; CDR3 DNA: TGCGCCAGCAGCTTGAGGGGACAGGGCGAATACGGCTACACCTTC; CDR3 protein: CASSLRGQGEYGYTF
V gene: TRBV6-5; D gene: -; clone size: -; J gene: TRBJ1-3; CDR3 DNA: TGTGCCAGCGCCGGGGGGCTCGCTGGAAACACCATATATTTT; CDR3 protein: CASAGGLAGNTIYF
V gene: TRBV11-2; D gene: -; clone size: -; J gene: TRBJ2-5; CDR3 DNA: TGTGCCAGCAGCCTTGGGAACGGCGGAGAGACCCAGTACTTC; CDR3 protein: CASSLGNGGETQYF
V gene: TRBV11-2; D gene: TRBD1; clone size: -; J gene: TRBJ2-7; CDR3 DNA: TGTGCCAGCAGCGTCGACAGGGTTGGGGAGCAGTACTTC; CDR3 protein: CASSVDRVGEQYF
V gene: TRBV15; D gene: -; clone size: few; J gene: TRBJ1-5; CDR3 DNA: TGTGCCACCAGCACGAACGCTCAGCCCCAGCATTTT; CDR3 protein: CATSTNAQPQHF
V gene: TRBV29-1; D gene: TRBD2; clone size: -; J gene: TRBJ2-1; CDR3 DNA: TGCAGCGTTGTGGCGGGAGGGCCCGATGAGCAGTTCTTC; CDR3 protein: CSVVAGGPDEQFF
V gene: TRBV7-8; D gene: TRBD1; clone size: -; J gene: TRBJ2-7; CDR3 DNA: TGTGCCAGCAGCCACGGGACAGGGGCCCTCTACGAGCAGTACTTC; CDR3 protein: CASSHGTGALYEQYF
V gene: TRBV29-1; D gene: -; clone size: -; J gene: TRBJ1-1; CDR3 DNA: TGCAGCGTTGAAGACGTCTTAGCCACTGAAGCTTTCTTT; CDR3 protein: CSVEDVLATEAFF
V gene: TRBV7-9; D gene: TRBD1; clone size: few; J gene: TRBJ1-2; CDR3 DNA: TGTGCCAGCAGCCTCTCCCCCGGAGGGGGCCGGTATGGCTACACCTTC; CDR3 protein: CASSLSPGGGRYGYTF
V gene: TRBV9; D gene: TRBD2; clone size: -; J gene: TRBJ2-1; CDR3 DNA: TGTGCCAGCAGCGTAAGTGGGACTAGCGGGAGTCCCTACAATGAGCAGTTCTTC; CDR3 protein: CASSVSGTSGSPYNEQFF
V gene: TRBV4-1; D gene: TRBD1; clone size: few; J gene: TRBJ1-5; CDR3 DNA: TGCGCCAGCACCATAATACAGGGGTTGCAGCCCCAGCATTTT; CDR3 protein: CASTIIQGLQPQHF
V gene: TRBV11-2; D gene: -; clone size: -; J gene: TRBJ2-3; CDR3 DNA: TGTGCCAGCGGCTGGACCGGCTCTAGCACAGATACGCAGTATTTT; CDR3 protein: CASGWTGSSTDTQYF
V gene: TRBV10-3; D gene: -; clone size: -; J gene: TRBJ1-6; CDR3 DNA: TGTGCCATCAGTACTGATCCCTCAAATTCACCCCTCCACTTT; CDR3 protein: CAISTDPSNSPLHF
V gene: TRBV27; D gene: -; clone size: -; J gene: TRBJ2-7; CDR3 DNA: TGTGCCAGCAGCCGGCGGGAATCATCCGAGCAGTACTTC; CDR3 protein: CASSRRESSEQYF
V gene: TRBV27; D gene: -; clone size: -; J gene: TRBJ2-7; CDR3 DNA: -; CDR3 protein: CASSSSGQLYEQYF
V gene: TRBV7-8; D gene: TRBD2; clone size: -; J gene: TRBJ2-3; CDR3 DNA: TGTGCCAGCAGCGGAAGACCCGGGACTAGTCTTTTTGGGCAGTATTTT; CDR3 protein: CASSGRPGTSLFGQYF
V gene: TRBV14; D gene: -; clone size: once; J gene: TRBJ2-2; CDR3 DNA: TGTGCCAGCAGCCGTGGGCGTACCGGGGAGCTGTTTTTT; CDR3 protein: CASSRGRTGELFF
V gene: TRBV10-3; D gene: TRBD1; clone size: few; J gene: TRBJ1-5; CDR3 DNA: TGTGCCATCAGATTTGACAGGGACGAGCCCCAGCATTTT; CDR3 protein: CAIRFDRDEPQHF
V gene: TRBV11-2; D gene: -; clone size: -; J gene: TRBJ1-1; CDR3 DNA: TGTGCCAGCAGCTTCCCCACCTTGCACACTGAAGCTTTCTTT; CDR3 protein: CASSFPTLHTEAFF
V gene: TRBV6-5; D gene: -; clone size: -; J gene: TRBJ1-1; CDR3 DNA: TGTGCCAGCAGTTACTCTGGGGGGACTGAAGCTTTCTTT; CDR3 protein: CASSYSGGTEAFF
V gene: TRBV5-1; D gene: -; clone size: once; J gene: TRBJ1-2; CDR3 DNA: TGCGCCAGCAGCCCGGACTTGACTGTCAACTATGGCTACACCTTC; CDR3 protein: CASSPDLTVNYGYTF
V gene: TRBV29-1; D gene: TRBD1; clone size: once; J gene: TRBJ1-2; CDR3 DNA: TGCAGCGTTGAAGACAGGAGGACAGGGGGCTTACTTTATGGCTACACCTTC; CDR3 protein: CSVEDRRTGGLLYGYTF
V gene: TRBV6-5; D gene: -; clone size: -; J gene: TRBJ2-5; CDR3 DNA: TGTGCCAGCAGTCCTCTACTTCTGAAGACCCAGTACTTC; CDR3 protein: CASSPLLLKTQYF
V gene: TRBV5-4; D gene: -; clone size: few; J gene: TRBJ2-5; CDR3 DNA: TGTGCCAGCGGGGGGGAGACCCAGTACTTC; CDR3 protein: CASGGETQYF
V gene: TRBV7-9; D gene: TRBD2; clone size: few; J gene: TRBJ2-7; CDR3 DNA: TGTGCCAGCAGCTCACTAGCGGGGCCCTCCTACGAGCAGTACTTC; CDR3 protein: CASSSLAGPSYEQYF
V gene: TRBV9; D gene: TRBD2; clone size: once; J gene: TRBJ2-7; CDR3 DNA: TGTGCCAGCAGCGTAGGACTAGCGGGAGAGTACGAGCAGTACTTC; CDR3 protein: CASSVGLAGEYEQYF
V gene: TRBV28; D gene: -; clone size: -; J gene: TRBJ2-7; CDR3 DNA: TGTGCCAGCATCTCCGGGGCGAGCGGAGGGTCGTTTTACGAGCAGTACTTC; CDR3 protein: CASISGASGGSFYEQYF
V gene: TRBV4-3; D gene: TRBD2; clone size: -; J gene: TRBJ2-2; CDR3 DNA: TGCGTCGGGGGAGGGACCGGGGAGCTGTTTTTT; CDR3 protein: CVGGGTGELFF
V gene: TRBV18; D gene: -; clone size: few; J gene: TRBJ2-1; CDR3 DNA: TGTGCCAGCTCACCATTGGGGTTTTCCTACAATGAGCAGTTCTTC; CDR3 protein: CASSPLGFSYNEQFF